A single T cell receptor (beta chain) is shown here with its context. What it binds is unknown. The source of the sample is a study of CD8 T cells in ankylosing spondylitis. Study-wide results and limits: There was a TCR beta motif, made of 7 or 8 highly homologous variants, that appeared characteristic of ankylosing spondylitis blood.

For TCR beta, libraries came from quantitative 5'-RACE with molecular barcodes. Each CDR3 protein is one row after TCRdb ran MiXCR on the 5' RACE reads. The sample includes 800,000 to 900,000 distinct CDR3 sequences, approximately 12% of them seen just once. The V gene end was trimmed by 7 bases and the J gene end by 0 bases; junction bases not matched to a gene: 8. Germline assignment: CDR1 DFQATT and CDR2 SNEGSKA (reference sequence). The CDR3 runs to 14 residues. The chain recombines TRBV20-1 with TRBJ2-5; TRBD2 matches at 7 bases. Sequenced input: blood, either unsorted or a sorted T cell fraction (not recorded which). The sequence came from a male donor with ankylosing spondylitis. The CDR3 region has the DNA TGCAGTGTTGAGCGGGGACCGTACCAAGAGACCCAGTACTTC. This encodes CSVERGPYQETQYF.